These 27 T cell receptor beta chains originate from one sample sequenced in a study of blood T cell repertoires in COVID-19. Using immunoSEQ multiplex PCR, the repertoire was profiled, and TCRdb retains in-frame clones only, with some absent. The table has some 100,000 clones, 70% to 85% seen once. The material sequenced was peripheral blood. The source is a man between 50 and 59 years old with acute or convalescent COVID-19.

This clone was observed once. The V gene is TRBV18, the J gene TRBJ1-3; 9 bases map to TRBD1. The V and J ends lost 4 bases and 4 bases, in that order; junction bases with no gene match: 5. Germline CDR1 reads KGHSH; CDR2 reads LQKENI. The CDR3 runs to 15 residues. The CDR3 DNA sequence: TGTGCCAGCTCACTCGGACAGGGGATGGGAAACACCATATATTTT. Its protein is CASSLGQGMGNTIYF.

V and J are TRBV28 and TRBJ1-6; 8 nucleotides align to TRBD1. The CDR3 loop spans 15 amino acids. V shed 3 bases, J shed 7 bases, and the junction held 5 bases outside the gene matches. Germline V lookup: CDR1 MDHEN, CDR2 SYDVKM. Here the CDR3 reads CASSFNRGRNSPLHF. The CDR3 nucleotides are TGTGCCAGCAGTTTCAACAGGGGGAGGAATTCACCCCTCCACTTT.

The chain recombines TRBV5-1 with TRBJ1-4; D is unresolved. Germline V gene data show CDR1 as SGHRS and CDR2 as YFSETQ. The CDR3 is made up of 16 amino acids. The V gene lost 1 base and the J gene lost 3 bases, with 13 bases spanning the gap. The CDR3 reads CASSLRRPAANEKLFF. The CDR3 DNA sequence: TGCGCCAGCAGCTTGAGGCGCCCAGCGGCTAATGAAAAACTGTTTTTT.

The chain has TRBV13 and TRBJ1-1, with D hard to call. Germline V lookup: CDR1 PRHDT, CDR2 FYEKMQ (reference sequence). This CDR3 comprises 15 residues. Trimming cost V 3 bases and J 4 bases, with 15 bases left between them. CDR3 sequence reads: CASSFRSYPGTEAFF. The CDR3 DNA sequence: TGTGCCAGCAGCTTTAGATCCTATCCCGGCACTGAAGCTTTCTTT. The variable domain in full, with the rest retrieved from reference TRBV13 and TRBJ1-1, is AAGVIQSPRHLIKEKRETATLKCYPIPRHDTVYWYQQGPGQDPQFLISFYEKMQSDKGSIPDRFSAQQFSDYHSELNMSSLELGDSALYFCASSFRSYPGTEAFFGQGTRLTVV.

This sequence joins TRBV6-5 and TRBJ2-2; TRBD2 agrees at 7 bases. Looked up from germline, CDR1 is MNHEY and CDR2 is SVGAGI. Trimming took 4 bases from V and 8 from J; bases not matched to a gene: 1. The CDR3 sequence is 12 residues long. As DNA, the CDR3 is TGTGCCAGCAGTTCACTAGCGGGGGAGCTGTTTTTT. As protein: CASSSLAGELFF.

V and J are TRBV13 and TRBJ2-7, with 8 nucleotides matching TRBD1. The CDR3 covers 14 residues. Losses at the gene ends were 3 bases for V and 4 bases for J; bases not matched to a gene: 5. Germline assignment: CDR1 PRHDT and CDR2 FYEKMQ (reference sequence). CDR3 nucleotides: TGTGCCAGCAGCTTGGGTCAGGGGGCATACGAGCAGTACTTC. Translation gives CASSLGQGAYEQYF.

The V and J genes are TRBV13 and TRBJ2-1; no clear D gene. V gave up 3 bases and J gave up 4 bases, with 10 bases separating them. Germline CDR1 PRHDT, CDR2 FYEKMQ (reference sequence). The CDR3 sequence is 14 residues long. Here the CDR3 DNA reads TGTGCCAGCAGCTTTCGGCGGCAGTACAATGAGCAGTTCTTC. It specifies CASSFRRQYNEQFF. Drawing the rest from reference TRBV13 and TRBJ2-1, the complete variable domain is AAGVIQSPRHLIKEKRETATLKCYPIPRHDTVYWYQQGPGQDPQFLISFYEKMQSDKGSIPDRFSAQQFSDYHSELNMSSLELGDSALYFCASSFRRQYNEQFFGPGTRLTVL.

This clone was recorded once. The DNA for the CDR3 is TGCGCCAGCAGCCGTGGGCGGGGGGCGAACACCGGGGAGCTGTTTTTT. Amino acid sequence: CASSRGRGANTGELFF. This chain links TRBV4-1 with TRBJ2-2; 8 bases match TRBD2. Germline V lookup: CDR1 MGHRA, CDR2 YSYEKL. Unmatched junction bases numbered 4, after V lost 4 bases and J lost 0 bases. The CDR3 sequence is 16 residues long.

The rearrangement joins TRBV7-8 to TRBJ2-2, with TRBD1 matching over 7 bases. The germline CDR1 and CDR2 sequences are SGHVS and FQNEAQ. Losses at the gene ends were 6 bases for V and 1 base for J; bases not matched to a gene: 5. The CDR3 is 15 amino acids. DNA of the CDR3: TGTGCCAGCAGGCCGGGGACAGTGAACACCGGGGAGCTGTTTTTT. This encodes CASRPGTVNTGELFF. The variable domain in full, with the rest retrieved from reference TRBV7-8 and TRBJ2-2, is GAGVSQSPRYKVAKRGQDVALRCDPISGHVSLFWYQQALGQGPEFLTYFQNEAQLDKSGLPSDRFFAERPEGSVSTLKIQRTQQEDSAVYLCASRPGTVNTGELFFGEGSRLTVL.

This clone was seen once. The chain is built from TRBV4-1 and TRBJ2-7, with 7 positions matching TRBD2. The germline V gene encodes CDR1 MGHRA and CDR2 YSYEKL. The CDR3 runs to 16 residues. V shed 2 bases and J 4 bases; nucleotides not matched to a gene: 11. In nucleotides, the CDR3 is TGCGCCAGCAGCCAACCTCGGGAGAAGCGGGGTTACGAGCAGTACTTC. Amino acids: CASSQPREKRGYEQYF.

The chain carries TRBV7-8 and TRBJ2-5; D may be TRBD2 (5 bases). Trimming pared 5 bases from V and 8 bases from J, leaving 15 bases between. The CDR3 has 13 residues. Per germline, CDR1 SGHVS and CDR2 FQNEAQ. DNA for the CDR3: TGTGCCAGCAGCGCAGACTACCGAGGCACCCAGTACTTC. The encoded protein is CASSADYRGTQYF.

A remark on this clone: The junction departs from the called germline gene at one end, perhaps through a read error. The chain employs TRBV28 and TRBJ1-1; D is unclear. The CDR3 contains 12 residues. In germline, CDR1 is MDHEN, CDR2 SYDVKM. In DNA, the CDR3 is TGTGCCAGCAGTGTCGGGAACTCTGAAGCTTTCTTT. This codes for CASSVGNSEAFF.

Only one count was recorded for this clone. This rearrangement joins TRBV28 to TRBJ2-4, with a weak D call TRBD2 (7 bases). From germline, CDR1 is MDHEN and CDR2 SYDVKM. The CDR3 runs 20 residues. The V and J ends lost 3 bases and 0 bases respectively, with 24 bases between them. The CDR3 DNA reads TGTGCCAGCAGTTTTATTAAGCGGGGAGGGGGATCTCCAGCCAAAAACATTCAGTACTTC. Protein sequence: CASSFIKRGGGSPAKNIQYF.

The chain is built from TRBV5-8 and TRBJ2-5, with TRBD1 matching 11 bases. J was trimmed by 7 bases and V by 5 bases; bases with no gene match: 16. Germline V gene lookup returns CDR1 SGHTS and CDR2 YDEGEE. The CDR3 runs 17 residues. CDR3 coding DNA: TGTGCCAGCAGGAGCCTGCCCCGGACAGGGGGCTTCGCGACCCAGTACTTC. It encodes CASRSLPRTGGFATQYF.

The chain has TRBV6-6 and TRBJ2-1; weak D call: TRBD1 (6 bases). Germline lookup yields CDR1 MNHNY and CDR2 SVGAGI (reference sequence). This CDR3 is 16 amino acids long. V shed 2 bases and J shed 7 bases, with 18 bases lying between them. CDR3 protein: CASSYLRGRGSNEQFF. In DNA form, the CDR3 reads TGTGCCAGCAGTTACCTAAGGGGCAGGGGATCAAATGAGCAGTTCTTC.

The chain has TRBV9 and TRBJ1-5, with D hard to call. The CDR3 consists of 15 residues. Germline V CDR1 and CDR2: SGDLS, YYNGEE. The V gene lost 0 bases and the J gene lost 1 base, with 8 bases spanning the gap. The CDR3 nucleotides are TGTGCCAGCAGCGTAGGTACGGGAAGCAATCAGCCCCAGCATTTT. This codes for CASSVGTGSNQPQHF.

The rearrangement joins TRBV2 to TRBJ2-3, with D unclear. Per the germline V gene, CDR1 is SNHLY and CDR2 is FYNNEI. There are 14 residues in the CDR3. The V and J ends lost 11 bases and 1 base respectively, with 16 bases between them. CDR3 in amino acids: CAAVRSQRTDTQYF. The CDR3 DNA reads TGTGCCGCGGTGCGGAGCCAGCGCACAGATACGCAGTATTTT.

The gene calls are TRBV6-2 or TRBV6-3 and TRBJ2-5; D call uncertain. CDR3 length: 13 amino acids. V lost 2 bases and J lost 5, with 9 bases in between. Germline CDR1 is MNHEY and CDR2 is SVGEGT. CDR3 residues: CASSYLSRETQYF. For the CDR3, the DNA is TGTGCCAGCAGTTACCTATCCCGGGAGACCCAGTACTTC.

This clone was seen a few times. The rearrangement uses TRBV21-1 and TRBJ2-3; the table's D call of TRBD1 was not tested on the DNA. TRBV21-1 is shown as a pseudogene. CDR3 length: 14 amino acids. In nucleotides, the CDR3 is TGTGCCAGCAGCAAAAGGACAGGGGGAGATACGCAGTATTTT. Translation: CASSKRTGGDTQYF.

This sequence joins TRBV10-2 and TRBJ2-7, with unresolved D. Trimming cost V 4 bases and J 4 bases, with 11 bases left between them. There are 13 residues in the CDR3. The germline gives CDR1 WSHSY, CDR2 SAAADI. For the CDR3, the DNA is TGCGCCAGCAGTGCTCAGGTCGGATACGAGCAGTACTTC. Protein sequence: CASSAQVGYEQYF.

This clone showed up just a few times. The CDR3 protein is CASSQGDTGGIRKTQYF. CDR3 sequence (DNA): TGTGCCAGCAGCCAAGGGGATACGGGGGGGATAAGAAAAACCCAGTACTTC. This chain connects TRBV4-2 to TRBJ2-5; 8 nucleotides match TRBD2. The CDR3 totals 17 residues. Germline V lookup: CDR1 LGHNA, CDR2 YNFKEQ. The V gene end was trimmed by 1 base and the J gene end by 8 bases; junction bases not matched to a gene: 15.

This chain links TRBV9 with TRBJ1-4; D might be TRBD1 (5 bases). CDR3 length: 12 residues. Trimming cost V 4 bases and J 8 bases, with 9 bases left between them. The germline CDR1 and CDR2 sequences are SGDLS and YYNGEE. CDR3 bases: TGTGCCAGCAGCATCCAGGGAGAAAAACTGTTTTTT. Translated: CASSIQGEKLFF.

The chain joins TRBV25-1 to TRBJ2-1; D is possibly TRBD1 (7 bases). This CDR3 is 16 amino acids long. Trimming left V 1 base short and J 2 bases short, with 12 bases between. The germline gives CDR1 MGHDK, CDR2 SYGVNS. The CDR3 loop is CASSEWQGGTYNEQFF. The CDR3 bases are TGTGCCAGCAGTGAATGGCAGGGGGGTACCTACAATGAGCAGTTCTTC.

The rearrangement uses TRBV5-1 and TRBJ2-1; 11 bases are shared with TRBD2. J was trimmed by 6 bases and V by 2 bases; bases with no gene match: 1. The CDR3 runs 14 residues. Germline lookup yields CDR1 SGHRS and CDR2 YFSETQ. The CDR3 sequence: CASSFGTSGNEQFF. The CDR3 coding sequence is TGCGCCAGCAGCTTCGGGACTAGCGGCAATGAGCAGTTCTTC.

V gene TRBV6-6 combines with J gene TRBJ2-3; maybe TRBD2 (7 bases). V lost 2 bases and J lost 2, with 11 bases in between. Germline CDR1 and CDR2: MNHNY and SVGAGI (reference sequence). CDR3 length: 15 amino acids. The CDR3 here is CASSYQGRVTDTQYF. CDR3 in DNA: TGTGCCAGCAGTTACCAGGGGAGGGTCACAGATACGCAGTATTTT.

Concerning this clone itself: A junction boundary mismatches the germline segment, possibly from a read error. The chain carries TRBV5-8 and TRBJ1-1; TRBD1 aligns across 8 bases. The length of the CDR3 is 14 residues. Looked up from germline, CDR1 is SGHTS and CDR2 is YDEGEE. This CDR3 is CASRLGTGNTEAFF. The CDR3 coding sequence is TGTGCCAGCCGCTTGGGGACAGGGAACACTGAAGCTTTCTTT. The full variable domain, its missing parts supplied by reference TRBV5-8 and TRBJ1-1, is EAGVTQSPTHLIKTRGQQATLRCSPISGHTSVYWYQQALGLGLQFLLWYDEGEERNRGNFPPRFSGRQFPNYSSELNVNALELEDSALYLCASRLGTGNTEAFFGQGTRLTVV.

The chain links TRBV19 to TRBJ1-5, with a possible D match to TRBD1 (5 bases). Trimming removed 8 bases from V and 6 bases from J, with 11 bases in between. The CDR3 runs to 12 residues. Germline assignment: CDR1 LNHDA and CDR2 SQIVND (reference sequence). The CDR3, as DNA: TGTGCCAGTTTCAGCGGGGGTCAGCCCCAGCATTTT. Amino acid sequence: CASFSGGQPQHF. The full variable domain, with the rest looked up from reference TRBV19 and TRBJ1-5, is DGGITQSPKYLFRKEGQNVTLSCEQNLNHDAMYWYRQDPGQGLRLIYYSQIVNDFQKGDIAEGYSVSREKKESFPLTVTSAQKNPTAFYLCASFSGGQPQHFGDGTRLSIL.